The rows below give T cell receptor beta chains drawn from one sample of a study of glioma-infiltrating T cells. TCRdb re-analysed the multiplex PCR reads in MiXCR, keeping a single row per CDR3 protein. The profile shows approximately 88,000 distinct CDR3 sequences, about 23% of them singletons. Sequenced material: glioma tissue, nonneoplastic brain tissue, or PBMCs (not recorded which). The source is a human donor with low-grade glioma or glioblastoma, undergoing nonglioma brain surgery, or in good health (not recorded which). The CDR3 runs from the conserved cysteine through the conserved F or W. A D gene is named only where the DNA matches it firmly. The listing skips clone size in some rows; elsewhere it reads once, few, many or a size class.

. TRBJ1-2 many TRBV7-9 TGTGCCAGCAGCCTACCGGGGGTCCGCGGCTACACCTTC CASSLPGVRGYTF
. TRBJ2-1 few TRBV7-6 TGTGCCAGCAGACCTACAGTCAGCTCCTACAATGAGCAGTTCTTC CASRPTVSSYNEQFF
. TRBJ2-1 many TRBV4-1 TGCGCCAGCAGCCACAGGGGGAGGCTCTCCTACAATGAGCAGTTCTTC CASSHRGRLSYNEQFF
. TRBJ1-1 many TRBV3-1 TGTGCCAGCAGCCAACGCTCTGAAGCTTTCTTT CASSQRSEAFF
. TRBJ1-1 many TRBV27 TGTGCCAGCAGTTCGAGGGAAATGAACACTGAAGCTTTCTTT CASSSREMNTEAFF
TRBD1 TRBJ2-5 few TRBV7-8 TGTGCCAGCAGCTTATACAGGGGGCGAGAGACCCAGTACTTC CASSLYRGRETQYF
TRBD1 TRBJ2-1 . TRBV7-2 TGTGCCAGCAGCTCCCGGGACAGGGGGCTGTATGAGCAGTTCTTC CASSSRDRGLYEQFF
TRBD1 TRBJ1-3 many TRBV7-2 TGTGCCAGCAGCCGGGGGAACAGGGGGAATGGAAACACCATATATTTT CASSRGNRGNGNTIYF
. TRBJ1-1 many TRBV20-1 TGCAGTGCTAGTTCGGGACCGACGAACACTGAAGCTTTCTTT CSASSGPTNTEAFF
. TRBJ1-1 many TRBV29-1 TGCAGCGCCCGGCGAACGGTCACTGAAGCTTTCTTT CSARRTVTEAFF
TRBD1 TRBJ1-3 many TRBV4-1 TGCGCCAGCATCGACAGGGATCTTTCTGGAAACACCATATATTTT CASIDRDLSGNTIYF
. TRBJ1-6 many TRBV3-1 TGTGCCGGGGGCCTAGGTAATTCACCCCTCCACTTT CAGGLGNSPLHF
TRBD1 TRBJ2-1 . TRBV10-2 TGCGCCAGCGCCAGGACAGGCTATGAGCAGTTCTTC CASARTGYEQFF
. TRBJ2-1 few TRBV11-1 TGTGCCAGCAGTCGAAATAGGGGGACTCCCTACAATGAGCAGTTCTTC CASSRNRGTPYNEQFF
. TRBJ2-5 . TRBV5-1 TGCGCCAGCAGAGTAGTTGGGGGCGAGGAGACCCAGTACTTC CASRVVGGEETQYF
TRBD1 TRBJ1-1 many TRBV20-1 TGCAGTGCTTTCTTGGACAGGGCCTTGGCTGAAGCTTTCTTT CSAFLDRALAEAFF
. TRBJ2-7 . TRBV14 TGTGCCAGCAGCCCCTGGGGGGCACGGTTGGGTGAGCAGTACTTC CASSPWGARLGEQYF
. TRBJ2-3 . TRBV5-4 TGTGCCAGCAGCCCACAGGTCTATACGCAGTATTTT CASSPQVYTQYF
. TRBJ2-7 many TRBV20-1 TGCAGTGCTTCCCCCCAAGGACTTTCCTACGAGCAGTACTTC CSASPQGLSYEQYF
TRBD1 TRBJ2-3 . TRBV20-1 TGCAGTGCTTACTCCCCGACAGGGTATGCGCAGTATTTT CSAYSPTGYAQYF
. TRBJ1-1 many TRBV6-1 TGTGCCAGCAGTGAGGGGGGCAGGAGGAACACTGAAGCTTTCTTT CASSEGGRRNTEAFF
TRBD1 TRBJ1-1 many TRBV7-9 TGTGCCAGCAGCTTTGGTTCAGGGGGCGAGGTAGCTTTCTTT CASSFGSGGEVAFF
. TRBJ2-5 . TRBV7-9 TGTGCCAGCAGCCTCACAGGGGGGGAAGAGACCCAGTACTTC CASSLTGGEETQYF
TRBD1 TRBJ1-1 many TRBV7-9 TGTGCCAGCAGCTCCAGGACAGGGCTGAACACTGAAGCTTTCTTT CASSSRTGLNTEAFF
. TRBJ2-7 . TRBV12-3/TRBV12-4 TGTGCCAGCAGAGCCACAGGGAGTTCCTACGAGCAGTACTTC CASRATGSSYEQYF
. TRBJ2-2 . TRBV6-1 TGTGCCAGCAGTCCCCGGCGACAGAACACCGGGGAGCTGTTTTTT CASSPRRQNTGELFF
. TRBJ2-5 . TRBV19 TGTGCCAGTCGGGTGCTTGGGGTTGAAGAGACCCAGTACTTC CASRVLGVEETQYF
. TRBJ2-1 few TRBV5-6 TGTGCCAGCACGCTGGGGCTCACAAATGAGCAGTTCTTC CASTLGLTNEQFF
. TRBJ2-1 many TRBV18 TGTGCCAGCTCACCGTGGGGAAATCTATACAATGAGCAGTTCTTC CASSPWGNLYNEQFF
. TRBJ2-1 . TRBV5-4 TGTGCCATCACCCCCGACTTGCGGGTTTACAATGAGCAGTTCTTC CAITPDLRVYNEQFF
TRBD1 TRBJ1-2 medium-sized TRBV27 TGTGCCAGCACCCCCTCGACAGGGTCGAACGGCTACACCTTC CASTPSTGSNGYTF
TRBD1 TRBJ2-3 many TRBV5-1 TGCGCCAGCAGCTCGGGACAGGGCGCCTCCACAGATACGCAGTATTTT CASSSGQGASTDTQYF
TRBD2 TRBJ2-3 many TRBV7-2 TGTGCCAGCAGCCTGGGACTAGCGGGAGACGGGACAGATACGCAGTATTTT CASSLGLAGDGTDTQYF
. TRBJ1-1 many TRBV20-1 TGCAGTGCTAGAGATTTTAGGGGAAGGGAAGGCTCACGGGAAGCTTTCTTT CSARDFRGREGSREAFF
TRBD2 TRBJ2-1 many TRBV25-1 TGTGCCAGCAGTCCAATTAGCGGGAGAGTGAATGAGCAGTTCTTC CASSPISGRVNEQFF
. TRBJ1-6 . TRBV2 TGTGCCAGCAGTGATGTGGGGGGGGACTCACCCCTCCACTTT CASSDVGGDSPLHF
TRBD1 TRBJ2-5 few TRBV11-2 TGTGCCAGCAGCTTAGTTGCGACAGGGGATTTAGAAGAGACCCAGTACTTC CASSLVATGDLEETQYF
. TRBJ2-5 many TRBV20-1 TGCAGTGCTCGGCCCCCGGGAGTAGGGATGGAGACCCAGTACTTC CSARPPGVGMETQYF
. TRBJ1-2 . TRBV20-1 TGCAGTGCTGCCTATAACTACACCTTC CSAAYNYTF
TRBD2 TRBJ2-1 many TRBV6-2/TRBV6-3 TGTGCCAGCAGTTACCGGACTAGCGGGAGCGGTTATGAGCAGTTCTTC CASSYRTSGSGYEQFF
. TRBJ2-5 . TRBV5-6 TGTGCCAGCAGCCCCCTGGGGGGCACCCAAGAGACCCAGTACTTC CASSPLGGTQETQYF
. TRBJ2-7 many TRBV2 TGTGCCAGCAGGCGGACGGAAAGCTCCTACGAGCAGTACTTC CASRRTESSYEQYF
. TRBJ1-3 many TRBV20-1 TGCAGTGCTAGTCCGGGACTCTCTGGAAACACCATATATTTT CSASPGLSGNTIYF
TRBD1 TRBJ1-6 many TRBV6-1 TGTGCCAGCAGGACGGGGACAGGCCACCGCCCTTATAATTCACCCCTCCACTTT CASRTGTGHRPYNSPLHF
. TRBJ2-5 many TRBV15 TGTGCCACCAGCACGAGAGTGACCCAGTACTTC CATSTRVTQYF
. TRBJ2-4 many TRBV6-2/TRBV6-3 TGTGCCAGCAGTTACTCCCGAGGCCGAAACATTCAGTACTTC CASSYSRGRNIQYF
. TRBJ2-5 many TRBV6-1 TGTGCCAGCAGTTTCACAGGGGAGACCCAGTACTTC CASSFTGETQYF
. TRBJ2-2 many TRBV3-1 TGTGCCAGCAGCCCGCGTAGGGGGGACACCGGGGAGCTGTTTTTT CASSPRRGDTGELFF
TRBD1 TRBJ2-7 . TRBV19 TGTGCCAGTAGTGATATTGGGACAGGTTACTACGAGCAGTACTTC CASSDIGTGYYEQYF
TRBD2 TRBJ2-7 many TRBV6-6 TGTGCCAGCAGTTACTCCCCCGGGGGGTCCCTAAGTCTTTACGAGCAGTACTTC CASSYSPGGSLSLYEQYF